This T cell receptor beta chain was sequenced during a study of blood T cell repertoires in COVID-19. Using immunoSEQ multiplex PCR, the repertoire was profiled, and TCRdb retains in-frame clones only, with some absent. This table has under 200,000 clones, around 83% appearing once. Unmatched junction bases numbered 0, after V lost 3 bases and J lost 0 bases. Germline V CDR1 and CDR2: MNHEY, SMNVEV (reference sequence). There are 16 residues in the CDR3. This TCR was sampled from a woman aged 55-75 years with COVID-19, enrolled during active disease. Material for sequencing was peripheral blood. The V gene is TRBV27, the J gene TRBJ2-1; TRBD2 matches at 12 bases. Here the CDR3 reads CASSLTSGSSYNEQFF. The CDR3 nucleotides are TGTGCCAGCAGTTTGACTAGCGGGAGCTCCTACAATGAGCAGTTCTTC.